The 20 T cell receptor beta chains presented below share a single source sample, sequenced in a study of T cell changes during pregnancy in multiple sclerosis (dated by TCRdb to about 2019). Libraries were constructed by the immunoSEQ multiplex PCR assay. The immuneACCESS repertoire file appears here via TCRdb, limited to in-frame rearrangements. These files lack a portion of the clones; in checked studies, under half of the deficit traces to unresolved V genes, and the cause of the others is not known. The sample data list more than 60,000 clones, and about 89% of these were observed just once. The ten largest account for over 1.3% of the sample. The specimen was peripheral blood, collected in the second trimester of pregnancy. The receptors were gathered from a female donor with multiple sclerosis, enrolled in a pregnancy study.

In DNA, the CDR3 is TGCGCCAGCAGCCCGGGACACACTATCACTGAAGCTTTCTTT. It codes for CASSPGHTITEAFF. This chain joins TRBV5-1 and TRBJ1-1; D is perhaps TRBD1 (6 bases). The CDR3 is 14 amino acids. Germline lookup yields CDR1 SGHRS and CDR2 YFSETQ. V was shortened by 4 bases and J by 4 bases, with 14 bases between the two germline ends.

The chain links TRBV10-3 to TRBJ1-4; D ambiguous. The CDR3 covers 15 residues. The V and J ends lost 3 bases and 7 bases respectively, with 15 bases between them. Per the germline V gene, CDR1 is ENHRY and CDR2 is SYGVKD. This CDR3 is CAISEVRLGSEKLFF. The DNA for the CDR3 is TGTGCCATCAGTGAAGTAAGGCTAGGTAGTGAAAAACTGTTTTTT.

The genes are TRBV30 and TRBJ2-7, with 7 positions matching TRBD1. J gave up 6 bases and V 1 base, and 3 bases lay outside the gene matches. The CDR3 sequence is 12 residues long. CDR1 and CDR2 (germline): GTSNPN, SVGIG (reference sequence). The CDR3 nucleotides are TGTGCCTGGAGTGGAACAGGGGCCGAGCAGTACTTC. Its translation: CAWSGTGAEQYF.

The table lists this clone with a count of one. The chain has TRBV5-4 and TRBJ1-1; 9 bases align to TRBD1. The CDR3 covers 16 residues. The trim removed 4 bases at V and 0 bases at J, leaving 7 bases unmatched. Germline V gene data show CDR1 as SGHNT and CDR2 as YYREEE (reference sequence). Here the CDR3 DNA reads TGTGCCAGCAGCGCCCGGGACAGGGTAGTGAACACTGAAGCTTTCTTT. Translated, it gives CASSARDRVVNTEAFF.

The chain combines TRBV27 with TRBJ2-7; 7 nucleotides agree with TRBD2. CDR3 length: 17 residues. The V gene's germline CDR1 is MNHEY and CDR2 SMNVEV (reference sequence). Unmatched junction bases numbered 8, after V lost 0 bases and J lost 0 bases. Here the CDR3 reads CASSLSWLAASSYEQYF. The CDR3 DNA is TGTGCCAGCAGTTTATCGTGGCTAGCGGCAAGCTCCTACGAGCAGTACTTC.

The CDR3 loop reads CASTASGDTDTQYF. The DNA for the CDR3 is TGTGCCAGCACCGCATCGGGGGACACAGATACGCAGTATTTT. The chain carries TRBV6-6 and TRBJ2-3; tentatively, D is TRBD2 (6 bases). Germline CDR1 and CDR2: MNHNY and SVGAGI (reference sequence). This CDR3 contains 14 residues. Trimming took 7 bases from V and 2 from J, leaving 13 bases between them.

The sample holds one count of this clone. The chain recombines TRBV12-5 with TRBJ2-4; the match to TRBD2 covers 10 bases. Germline loops: CDR1 LGHNT, CDR2 FRNRAP. V was pared by 4 bases and J by 1 base, with 25 bases of the junction left unmatched. This CDR3 region has 23 residues. The CDR3 nucleotides read TGTGCTAGTGGTTCCCCTCAGGGAGCGGGAGGGCCTAAAAGCTTCTTGGCCAAAAACATTCAGTACTTC. This codes for CASGSPQGAGGPKSFLAKNIQYF.

The chain recombines TRBV5-1 with TRBJ1-2; TRBD1 agrees at 11 bases. The CDR3 is made up of 14 amino acids. After removal of 2 bases from V and 7 bases from J, the junction contained 4 bases not matched to a gene. The germline CDR1 and CDR2 sequences are SGHRS and YFSETQ. CDR3 amino acids: CASSLGQGALGYTF. CDR3 in DNA: TGCGCCAGCAGCTTAGGACAGGGGGCGCTTGGCTACACCTTC.

This clone occurred once. J is TRBJ1-2 and V is TRBV7-2, with a possible D match to TRBD1 (5 bases). CDR3 size: 17 residues. Germline V lookup: CDR1 SGHTA, CDR2 FQGNSA. V lost 5 bases and J lost 5, with 24 bases in between. CDR3 coding DNA: TGTGCCAGCAGCCCCGACCCGAGCCCGCAGGGCTGGTATGGCTACACCTTC. Amino acids: CASSPDPSPQGWYGYTF.

This clone has just a few counts. The CDR3 region is CASSHAGDNLYGYTF. The DNA of the CDR3 is TGTGCCAGTAGTCATGCAGGCGATAATCTGTATGGCTACACCTTC. The chain has TRBV19 and TRBJ1-2; unclear D gene. Germline V gene lookup returns CDR1 LNHDA and CDR2 SQIVND (reference sequence). CDR3 size: 15 residues. Trimming took 5 bases from V and 5 from J, leaving 18 bases between them.

The V and J genes are TRBV2 and TRBJ2-1; 9 positions match TRBD2. Germline lookup yields CDR1 SNHLY and CDR2 FYNNEI. The CDR3 runs 16 residues. Unmatched junction bases numbered 5, after V lost 1 base and J lost 4 bases. CDR3 nucleotides: TGTGCCAGCAGTGAAGGGCAGCGGGGGGCGTACAATGAGCAGTTCTTC. It yields the protein CASSEGQRGAYNEQFF.

This sequence joins TRBV7-9 and TRBJ1-2, with D maybe TRBD1 (6 bases). The CDR3 spans 13 residues. Trimming cost V 4 bases and J 8 bases, with 14 bases left between them. CDR1 SEHNR and CDR2 FQNEAQ come from the germline V gene (reference sequence). The CDR3 DNA is TGTGCCAGCAGCTCTGGGACACCATCGGGCTACACCTTC. Translation gives CASSSGTPSGYTF.

The chain has TRBV7-8 and TRBJ1-1, with 9 bases identical to TRBD1. V lost 6 bases and J lost 2; bases outside the gene matches: 10. The CDR3 is 16 residues long. CDR1 is SGHVS and CDR2 is FQNEAQ in the germline V gene. CDR3 sequence: CASSGSGTGLNTEAFF. Written as DNA, the CDR3 is TGTGCCAGCAGTGGGTCCGGGACAGGGCTAAACACTGAAGCTTTCTTT.

This rearrangement joins TRBV19 to TRBJ2-7; the match to TRBD1 covers 7 bases. The trim removed 3 bases at V and 6 bases at J, leaving 8 bases unmatched. The length of the CDR3 is 14 residues. Germline assignment: CDR1 LNHDA and CDR2 SQIVND (reference sequence). The CDR3 sequence is CASSIGQVGGEQYF. CDR3 in DNA: TGTGCCAGTAGTATTGGACAGGTAGGTGGCGAGCAGTACTTC.

The CDR3 DNA sequence: TGCGCCAGCGGGGACAGGGCCGACGGGGAGCTGTTTTTT. Translation gives CASGDRADGELFF. The genes are TRBV10-2 and TRBJ2-2, with 9 bases that match TRBD1. V lost 8 bases, J lost 7 bases, and 5 bases stayed unmatched. The germline V gene encodes CDR1 WSHSY and CDR2 SAAADI. The CDR3 runs to 13 residues.

V and J are TRBV7-2 and TRBJ1-2, with a weak D call TRBD1 (5 bases). The CDR3 length is 14 residues. Germline V gene lookup returns CDR1 SGHTA and CDR2 FQGNSA. Trimming took off 3 bases at V and 2 bases at J, with 10 bases between the two ends. The CDR3 protein is CASSFDSNNYGYTF. The CDR3 nucleotides are TGTGCCAGCAGCTTCGACAGCAACAACTATGGCTACACCTTC.

The chain couples TRBV30 to TRBJ1-2; 7 positions match TRBD1. The CDR3 is made up of 12 amino acids. The germline CDR1 and CDR2 sequences are GTSNPN and SVGIG (reference sequence). J lost 8 bases, V lost 0 bases, and 3 bases had no gene match. The CDR3 coding sequence is TGTGCCTGGAGTGTACGAGGGGGCGGCTACACCTTC. This gives the protein CAWSVRGGGYTF.

The V gene is TRBV5-6, the J gene TRBJ1-2, with D perhaps matching TRBD1 (5 bases). From germline, CDR1 is SGHDT and CDR2 YYEEEE. Deletions cut 6 bases from V and 4 bases from J, with 25 bases between. The CDR3 runs 17 residues. The CDR3 DNA reads as TGTGCCAGCACCAACGTCCCAGGGTCCCGCCTCGCCTATGGCTACACCTTC. Translation: CASTNVPGSRLAYGYTF.

The chain couples TRBV11-2 to TRBJ2-1; a possible D gene is TRBD2 (7 bases). The CDR3 consists of 15 residues. The germline V and J ends were trimmed by 4 bases and 9 bases, with 19 bases remaining between them. Germline CDR1 is SGHAT and CDR2 is FQNNGV. The CDR3 bases are TGTGCCAGCAGCTGGGCCGTGGGGGGGCTGGGTGAGCAGTTCTTC. Its protein is CASSWAVGGLGEQFF.

The chain is built from TRBV23-1 and TRBJ2-5; TRBD2 matches at 13 bases. TRBV23-1 is filed as an ORF, its function uncertain. With 6 bases clipped from V and 0 bases from J, the junction kept 4 bases outside the gene matches. The CDR3 consists of 16 residues. CDR3 residues: CASRMTSGRYQETQYF. CDR3 DNA: TGCGCCAGCAGGATGACTAGCGGGAGGTACCAAGAGACCCAGTACTTC.